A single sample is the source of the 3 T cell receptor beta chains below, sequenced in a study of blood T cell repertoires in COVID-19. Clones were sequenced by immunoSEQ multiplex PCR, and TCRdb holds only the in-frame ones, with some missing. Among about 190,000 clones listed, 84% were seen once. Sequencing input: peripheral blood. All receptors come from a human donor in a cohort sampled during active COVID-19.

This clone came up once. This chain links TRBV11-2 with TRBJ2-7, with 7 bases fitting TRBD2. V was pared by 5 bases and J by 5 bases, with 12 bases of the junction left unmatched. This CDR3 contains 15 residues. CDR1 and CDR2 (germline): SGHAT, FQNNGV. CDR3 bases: TGTGCCAGCAGCCGGTTCGGGGGAGGGCCGAACGAGCAGTACTTC. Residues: CASSRFGGGPNEQYF.

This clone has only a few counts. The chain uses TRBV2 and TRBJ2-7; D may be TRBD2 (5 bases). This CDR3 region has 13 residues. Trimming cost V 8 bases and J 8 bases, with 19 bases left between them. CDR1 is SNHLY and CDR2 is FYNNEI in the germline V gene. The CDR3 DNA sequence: TGTGCCAGCGCGGACTTGGCGGGTTCCCAGCAGTACTTC. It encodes CASADLAGSQQYF.

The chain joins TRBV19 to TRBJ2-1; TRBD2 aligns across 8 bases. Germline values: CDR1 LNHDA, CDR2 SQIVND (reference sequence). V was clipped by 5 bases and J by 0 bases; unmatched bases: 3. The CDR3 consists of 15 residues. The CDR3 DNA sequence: TGTGCCAGTAGTGTAAGCGGGAGCTCCTACAATGAGCAGTTCTTC. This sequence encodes CASSVSGSSYNEQFF.